This TCR beta chain was recorded in a study of early stage breast cancer tumors. Overall study findings and caveats: Functional markers like CD4, CD8 and FOXP3 were missed in bulk sequencing. Tumors had around 2.3-fold higher T cell density than normal breast.

Remarks on this clone: Antigen: not known.

Repertoires were generated with immunoSEQ multiplex PCR, while TCRdb's copy carries only in-frame clones and drops some. The table shows about 53,000 clones, with about 90% occurring only once. The CDR3 totals 14 residues. Germline lookup yields CDR1 SGHRS and CDR2 YFSETQ. V lost 4 bases and J lost 5; bases outside the gene matches: 8. The clonotype comes from a person aged 65-85 years with breast cancer. J is TRBJ2-7 and V is TRBV5-1; TRBD1 matches 8 bases. The sample taken for sequencing was blood. CDR3 residues: CASSLRTGTHEQYF. CDR3 DNA: TGCGCCAGCAGCCTTCGGACAGGGACCCACGAGCAGTACTTC.